This TCR beta chain was profiled in a study of vaccination and CD4 T cells after COVID-19. CD4+ T cells that had been cultured provided DNA sequenced with the Oncomine TCR Beta short-read assay. One entry per CDR3 protein results from TCRdb running MiXCR on the PCR reads. Here the sample spans over 15,000 distinct CDR3 sequences, roughly 46% being singletons. For this clonotype: The antigen is unknown.

The V gene's germline CDR1 is ENHRY and CDR2 SYGVKD. Between the trimmed V and J ends, which lost 2 bases and 0 bases, there was a span of 8 bases. CDR3 length: 15 residues. Treatment here: approximately nine-day PBMC culture with coronavirus spike peptide pools or control peptides (ViraFEST assay). In the ViraFEST assay, peptide-pool expansion preceded TCR sequencing of expanded clonotypes. Sequencing used CD4+ T cells from blood, cultured in vitro, obtained after SARS-CoV-2 vaccination. The clonotype comes from a human donor who had recovered from COVID-19. This chain links TRBV10-3 with TRBJ2-1; D is possibly TRBD2 (6 bases). The CDR3 reads CAISERESSYNEQFF. In DNA form, the CDR3 reads TGTGCCATCAGTGAGCGGGAGAGCTCCTACAATGAGCAGTTCTTC.